This T cell receptor beta chain was retrieved from a study of blood T cell repertoires in COVID-19. Here immunoSEQ multiplex PCR was the method, and the copy in TCRdb shows in-frame clones only, minus some. The profile covers over 80,000 clones, with 74% appearing a single time and around 4% taken by the ten largest. The sequence was collected from a man between 70 and 80 years old with COVID-19, enrolled during active disease. Sequencing input: peripheral blood.

The CDR3 DNA sequence: TGTGCCAGTATGGGGGGGCTGACGCAGTACTTC. Its protein is CASMGGLTQYF. The chain couples TRBV19 to TRBJ2-7; D is possibly TRBD2 (7 bases). CDR1 is LNHDA, CDR2 SQIVND, per germline (reference sequence). The CDR3 runs to 11 residues. Trimming shortened V by 7 bases and J by 9 bases, and 13 bases separated the two germline ends.